This note documents a single T cell receptor beta chain sequence. What it binds is unknown. The entry originates in a study of T cell repertoires in cytomegalovirus infection. Across the study: An indication of both CMV infection and matching HLA type came from public TCR beta signatures.

Points from the study as a whole: Ex vivo responses were dominated by HLA-C-restricted CMV-specific TCR beta clonotypes. Summed frequency of public TCR beta families distinguished CMV carriers with the relevant HLA.

TCRdb passed the reads through MiXCR, listing each CDR3 protein once. The sample has about 300,000 distinct CDR3 sequences; roughly a tenth are singletons. With 4 bases removed from V and 3 bases from J, the gap between germline ends came to 16 bases. This CDR3 has 14 residues. Per germline, CDR1 DFQATT and CDR2 SNEGSKA (reference sequence). The receptor's source is a human donor in good health (CMV status not recorded). Some clones in this sample may be carry-over from other donors' samples. The gene calls are TRBV20-1 and TRBJ2-7; D could derive from TRBD1 or TRBD2 (7 bases each). Sequenced input: PBMCs. CDR3 loop: CSAIPGGVGYEQYV. The CDR3, as DNA: TGCAGTGCTATCCCAGGGGGGGTGGGCTACGAGCAGTACGTC.